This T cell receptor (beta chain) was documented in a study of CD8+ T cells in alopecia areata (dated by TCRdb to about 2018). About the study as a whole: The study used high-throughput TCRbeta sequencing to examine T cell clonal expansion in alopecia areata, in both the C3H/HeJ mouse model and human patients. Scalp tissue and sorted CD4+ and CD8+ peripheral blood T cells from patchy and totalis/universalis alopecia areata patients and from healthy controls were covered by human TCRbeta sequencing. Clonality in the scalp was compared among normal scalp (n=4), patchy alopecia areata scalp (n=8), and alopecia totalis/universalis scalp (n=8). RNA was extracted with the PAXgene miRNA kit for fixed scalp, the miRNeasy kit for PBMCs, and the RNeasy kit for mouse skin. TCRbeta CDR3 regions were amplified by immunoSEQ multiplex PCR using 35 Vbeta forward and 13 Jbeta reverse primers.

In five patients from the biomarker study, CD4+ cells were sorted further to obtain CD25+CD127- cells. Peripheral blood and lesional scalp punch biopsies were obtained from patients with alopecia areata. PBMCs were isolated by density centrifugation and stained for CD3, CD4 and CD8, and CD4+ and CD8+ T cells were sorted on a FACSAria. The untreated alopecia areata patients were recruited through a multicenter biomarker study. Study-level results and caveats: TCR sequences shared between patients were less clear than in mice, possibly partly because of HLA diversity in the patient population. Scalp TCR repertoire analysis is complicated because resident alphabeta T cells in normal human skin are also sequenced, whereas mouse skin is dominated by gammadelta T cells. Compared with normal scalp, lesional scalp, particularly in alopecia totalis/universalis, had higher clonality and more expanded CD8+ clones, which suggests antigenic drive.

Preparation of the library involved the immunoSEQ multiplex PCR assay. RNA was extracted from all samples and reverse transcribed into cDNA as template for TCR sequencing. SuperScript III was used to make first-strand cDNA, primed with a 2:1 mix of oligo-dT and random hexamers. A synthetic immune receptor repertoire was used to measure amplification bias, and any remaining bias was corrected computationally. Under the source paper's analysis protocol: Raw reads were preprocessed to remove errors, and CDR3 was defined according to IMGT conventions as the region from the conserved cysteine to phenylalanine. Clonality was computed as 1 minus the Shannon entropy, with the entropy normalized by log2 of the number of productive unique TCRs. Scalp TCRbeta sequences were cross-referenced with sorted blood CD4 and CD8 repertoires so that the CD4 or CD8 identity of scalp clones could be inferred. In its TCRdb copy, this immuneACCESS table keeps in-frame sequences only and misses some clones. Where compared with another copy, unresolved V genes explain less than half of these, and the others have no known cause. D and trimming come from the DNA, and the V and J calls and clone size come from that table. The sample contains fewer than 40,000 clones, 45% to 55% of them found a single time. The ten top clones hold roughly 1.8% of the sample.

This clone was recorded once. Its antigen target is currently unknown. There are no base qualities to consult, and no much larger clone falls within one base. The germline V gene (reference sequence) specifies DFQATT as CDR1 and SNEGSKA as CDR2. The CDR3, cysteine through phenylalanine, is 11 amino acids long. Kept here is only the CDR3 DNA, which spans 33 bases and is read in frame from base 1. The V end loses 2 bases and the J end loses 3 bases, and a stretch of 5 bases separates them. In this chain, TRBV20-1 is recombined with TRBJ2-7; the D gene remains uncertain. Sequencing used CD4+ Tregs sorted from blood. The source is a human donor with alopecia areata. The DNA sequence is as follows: TGCAGTGCTAGACGCGGCTACGAGCAGTACTTC. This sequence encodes CSARRGYEQYF.